Listed below are T cell receptor beta chains from one sample, sequenced in a study of control samples from healthy donors and cancer patients. This table comes from immunoSEQ multiplex PCR, and its TCRdb copy is limited to in-frame clones, with some not included. The table includes about 95,000 clones, approximately 80% detected once. Material for sequencing was blood. The receptors shown here come from a man aged 25 to 40 in good health. Both conserved end residues are trimmed from each CDR3.

v_call: TRBV30
j_call: TRBJ2-5
cdr3_aa: AWSVAQGRGETQY

v_call: TRBV11-2
j_call: TRBJ2-3
cdr3_aa: ASRGGDTQY

v_call: TRBV2
j_call: TRBJ2-4
cdr3_aa: ASSESNIQY

v_call: TRBV9
j_call: TRBJ2-7
cdr3_aa: ASSVGDRGREQY

v_call: TRBV18
j_call: TRBJ2-2
cdr3_aa: ASSPPVGTGDTGELF

v_call: TRBV29-1
j_call: TRBJ2-7
cdr3_aa: SVEIQGRGEQY

v_call: TRBV10-3
j_call: TRBJ1-1
cdr3_aa: AISEWTGTAEAF

v_call: TRBV25-1
j_call: TRBJ1-2
cdr3_aa: ASSDRGRGYT

v_call: TRBV25-1
j_call: TRBJ2-3
cdr3_aa: ASSEEGATDTQY

v_call: TRBV7-8
j_call: TRBJ1-6
cdr3_aa: ASSLAGSGGYSPLH

v_call: TRBV28
j_call: TRBJ2-7
cdr3_aa: ASTPFGGEEQY

v_call: TRBV5-1
j_call: TRBJ2-1
cdr3_aa: ASSLGEGGRSYNEQF

v_call: TRBV7-2
j_call: TRBJ2-3
cdr3_aa: ASSSLAGGRDTQY

v_call: TRBV6-5
j_call: TRBJ1-1
cdr3_aa: ASSYSLQVLSEAF

v_call: TRBV7-9
j_call: TRBJ1-1
cdr3_aa: ASSTGTGARGTEAF

v_call: TRBV6-1
j_call: TRBJ1-6
cdr3_aa: ASSEAASNSPLH

v_call: TRBV12-3/TRBV12-4
j_call: TRBJ1-6
cdr3_aa: ASSLGGIGPLH

v_call: TRBV3-1/TRBV3-2
j_call: TRBJ1-1
cdr3_aa: ASSQALRQADMNTEAF

v_call: TRBV12-3/TRBV12-4
j_call: TRBJ1-2
cdr3_aa: ASRAGSYGYT

v_call: TRBV13
j_call: TRBJ2-3
cdr3_aa: ASSGGGHRTDTQY

v_call: TRBV9
j_call: TRBJ1-1
cdr3_aa: ASSLTGTEAF

v_call: TRBV2
j_call: TRBJ1-5
cdr3_aa: ASSVGGNQPQH

v_call: TRBV5-1
j_call: TRBJ1-4
cdr3_aa: ASSLPLGTGNEKLF

v_call: TRBV27
j_call: TRBJ2-3
cdr3_aa: ASSDLTDTQY

v_call: TRBV28
j_call: TRBJ1-2
cdr3_aa: ASSLAGQGVYGYT

v_call: TRBV27
j_call: TRBJ2-7
cdr3_aa: ASSLTGAYEQY

v_call: TRBV6-5
j_call: TRBJ1-6
cdr3_aa: ASSTGGRSPLH

v_call: TRBV6-5
j_call: TRBJ2-2
cdr3_aa: ASEGQKVYGGELF

v_call: TRBV5-6
j_call: TRBJ1-1
cdr3_aa: ASSLETEAF

v_call: TRBV2
j_call: TRBJ2-3
cdr3_aa: ASSEEGGGADTQY

v_call: TRBV25-1
j_call: TRBJ1-1
cdr3_aa: ASSGDRGLAEAF

v_call: TRBV4-2
j_call: TRBJ1-2
cdr3_aa: ASSQDDWGVGYGYT

v_call: TRBV3-1/TRBV3-2
j_call: TRBJ2-5
cdr3_aa: ASSQDTTSGGETQY

v_call: TRBV6-5
j_call: TRBJ2-2
cdr3_aa: ASIWGAANTGELF

v_call: TRBV4-2
j_call: TRBJ2-7
cdr3_aa: ASSQEGSPFYEQY

v_call: TRBV2
j_call: TRBJ2-3
cdr3_aa: ASSRTSPLYTDTQY

v_call: TRBV2
j_call: TRBJ2-5
cdr3_aa: ASNHDQETQY

v_call: TRBV6-5
j_call: TRBJ1-4
cdr3_aa: ASEGPNEKLF

v_call: TRBV6-5
j_call: TRBJ1-1
cdr3_aa: ASRSRGQIEAF

v_call: TRBV5-1
j_call: TRBJ2-7
cdr3_aa: ASSFGTGVSYEQY

v_call: TRBV28
j_call: TRBJ2-7
cdr3_aa: ASRVNTRGLFIYEQY

v_call: TRBV20-1
j_call: TRBJ2-7
cdr3_aa: SASEDPYEQY

v_call: TRBV14
j_call: TRBJ1-2
cdr3_aa: ASSQVGGAGIGYT

v_call: TRBV5-1
j_call: TRBJ1-5
cdr3_aa: ASSAGTDGNQPQH

v_call: TRBV7-3
j_call: TRBJ2-1
cdr3_aa: ASEGEGNEQF

v_call: TRBV7-9
j_call: TRBJ1-4
cdr3_aa: ASSLGAGGYEKLF

v_call: TRBV9
j_call: TRBJ1-2
cdr3_aa: ASSVGRGDGYT

v_call: TRBV9
j_call: TRBJ1-3
cdr3_aa: ASSGRGLSSGNTIY

v_call: TRBV6-2/TRBV6-3
j_call: TRBJ2-1
cdr3_aa: ASSYSIAGGPQDNEQF

v_call: TRBV2
j_call: TRBJ1-1
cdr3_aa: ASSEVTVNTEAF